This TCR beta chain emerged from a study of CD8 T cells in Susac syndrome. The CDR3 totals 14 residues. The ends lost 4 bases at V and 0 bases at J; junction bases unmatched: 5. Per germline, CDR1 GTSNPN and CDR2 SVGIG (reference sequence). The RNA, roughly 0.5 to 1 ug, was put through reverse transcription using random hexamers. TCRdb analysed the immunoSEQ multiplex PCR reads with MiXCR anew, one entry per CDR3 protein. The sample consists of approximately 190,000 distinct CDR3 sequences, approximately 93% of them appearing once. This clonotype was seen once. This receptor was taken from a human donor in good health. The chain links TRBV30 to TRBJ1-1, with TRBD1 identical over 7 bases. The sequencing sample was made of CD4+ T cells from PBMCs. The CDR3 region has the DNA TGTGCCTGGAACAGGGGTGGGATGAACACTGAAGCTTTCTTT. It yields the protein CAWNRGGMNTEAFF. The full variable domain, completed using reference TRBV30 and TRBJ1-1, is SQTIHQWPATLVQPVGSPLSLECTVEGTSNPNLYWYRQAAGRGLQLLFYSVGIGQISSEVPQNLSASRPQDRQFILSSKKLLLSDSGFYLCAWNRGGMNTEAFFGQGTRLTVV.